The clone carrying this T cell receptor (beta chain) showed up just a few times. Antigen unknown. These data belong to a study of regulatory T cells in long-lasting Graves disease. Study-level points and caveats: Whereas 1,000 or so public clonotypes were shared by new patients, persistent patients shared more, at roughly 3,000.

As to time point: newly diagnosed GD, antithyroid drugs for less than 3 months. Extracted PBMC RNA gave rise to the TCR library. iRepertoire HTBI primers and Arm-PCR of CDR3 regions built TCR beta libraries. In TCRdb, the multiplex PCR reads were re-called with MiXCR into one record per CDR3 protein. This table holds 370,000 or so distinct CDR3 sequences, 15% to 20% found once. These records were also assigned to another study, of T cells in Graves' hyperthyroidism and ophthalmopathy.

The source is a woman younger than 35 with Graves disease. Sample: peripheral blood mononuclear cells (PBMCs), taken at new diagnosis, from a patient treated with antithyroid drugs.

In nucleotides, the CDR3 is TGTGCCAGTAGTATAGACTTCGGCGGGCTCTACAATGAGCAGTTCTTC. It is translated as CASSIDFGGLYNEQFF. The chain carries TRBV19 and TRBJ2-1; D might be TRBD2 (5 bases). Trimming cost V 0 bases and J 3 bases, with 12 bases left between them. This CDR3 region has 16 residues. Per the germline V gene, CDR1 is LNHDA and CDR2 is SQIVND (reference sequence).